This TCR beta chain was captured in a study of cytomegalovirus exposure and HLA in healthy donors. Across the study: An early data release held about 85 million unique TCRs from HLA-typed donors. General study findings and limits: TCR beta V- and J-gene trimming, according to a later analysis, was linked to a missense DCLRE1C variant.

Germline CDR1 GTSNPN, CDR2 SVGIG (reference sequence). V lost 5 bases and J lost 1, with 3 bases in between. The CDR3 runs to 11 residues. Researchers ran the PCR with 60 Vbeta and 13 Jbeta primers. The method was immunoSEQ multiplex PCR; TCRdb's version includes in-frame clones alone and lacks a portion of them. This sample has over 120,000 clones; roughly 10% occur once, and the top ten carry 1.8%. This cohort consisted of healthy bone marrow donors. The table lists this clone with a few counts. What it binds is unknown. Sequences were obtained from PBMCs. The rearrangement joins TRBV30 to TRBJ1-5; D is undetermined. The receptor was derived from a man in his fifties in good health and CMV-seronegative. In nucleotides, the CDR3 is TGTGCCTGGGGCAGCAATCAGCCCCAGCATTTT. This gives the protein CAWGSNQPQHF. Full variable domain (remainder filled in from reference TRBV30 and TRBJ1-5): SQTIHQWPATLVQPVGSPLSLECTVEGTSNPNLYWYRQAAGRGLQLLFYSVGIGQISSEVPQNLSASRPQDRQFILSSKKLLLSDSGFYLCAWGSNQPQHFGDGTRLSIL.